This is a list of T cell receptor beta chains from one sample in a study of T cell responses to AZD1222 COVID-19 vaccine. Data came from immunoSEQ multiplex PCR; TCRdb stores just in-frame clones and leaves some out. The sample yields some 140,000 clones, under 95% seen once. Specimen: peripheral blood, collected on day 0 of AZD1222 vaccination. The receptors derive from an adult in good health. Each CDR3 is given with its conserved first and last residue. Each record gives: D gene, clone size, J gene, V gene, CDR3 protein, CDR3 DNA. The D gene is left open where the match is weak. Rows may omit the clone size; those that give it use once, few, many or a size class.

TRBD1 | - | TRBJ1-4 | TRBV14 | CASSLVAGGTMHEKLFF | TGTGCCAGCAGTTTGGTGGCAGGGGGCACGATGCATGAAAAACTGTTTTTT
TRBD1 | - | TRBJ1-5 | TRBV7-9 | CASSTDRDRSTANQPQHF | TGTGCCAGCAGCACTGACAGGGATAGGTCAACAGCAAATCAGCCCCAGCATTTT
- | once | TRBJ1-6 | TRBV5-4 | CASSLPLRQPGATLHF | TGTGCCAGCAGCTTGCCTCTTCGACAGCCAGGGGCCACCCTCCACTTT
- | once | TRBJ1-3 | TRBV2 | CASSDRGFGNTIYF | TGTGCCAGCAGTGACAGGGGCTTTGGAAACACCATATATTTT
- | - | TRBJ2-3 | TRBV4-3 | CASSQASDTQYF | TGCGCCAGCAGCCAAGCGTCAGATACGCAGTATTTT
TRBD1 | - | TRBJ2-7 | TRBV19 | CASSIFGTEGASAEQYF | TGTGCCAGTAGTATATTCGGGACAGAGGGCGCGTCAGCCGAGCAGTACTTC
- | - | TRBJ1-1 | TRBV7-9 | CASSLMSVGDTEAFF | TGTGCCAGCAGCTTAATGTCTGTGGGGGACACTGAAGCTTTCTTT
- | - | TRBJ2-7 | TRBV9 | CASNQQGSLGEQYF | TGTGCCAGCAATCAGCAGGGGTCCCTCGGCGAGCAGTACTTC
- | - | TRBJ1-6 | TRBV24-1 | CATSDFNSPLHF | TGTGCCACCAGTGATTTTAATTCACCCCTCCACTTT
TRBD2 | - | TRBJ2-5 | TRBV2 | CASSEWGGETQYF | TGTGCCAGCAGTGAATGGGGGGGGGAGACCCAGTACTTC
- | - | TRBJ1-1 | TRBV6-5 | CASSYGEGTEAFF | TGTGCCAGCAGTTACGGGGAGGGGACTGAAGCTTTCTTT
TRBD1 | - | TRBJ2-6 | TRBV7-9 | CASTYPGTAGANVLTF | TGTGCCAGCACCTACCCTGGGACAGCTGGGGCCAACGTCCTGACTTTC
- | - | TRBJ1-1 | TRBV11-2 | CASSPRAGSGGDTEAFF | TGTGCCAGCAGCCCTAGGGCAGGGAGTGGGGGGGACACTGAAGCTTTCTTT
- | - | TRBJ1-6 | TRBV28 | CAHGTPANSPLHF | TGTGCCCATGGCACTCCGGCAAATTCACCCCTCCACTTT
- | - | TRBJ1-1 | TRBV29-1 | CSVGRRMNTEAFF | TGCAGCGTTGGTCGCAGAATGAACACTGAAGCTTTCTTT
- | few | TRBJ1-4 | TRBV2 | CASTKGMANEKLFF | TGTGCCAGCACTAAGGGCATGGCTAATGAAAAACTGTTTTTT
TRBD1 | - | TRBJ1-6 | TRBV28 | CASRLVQGVGDSPLHF | TGTGCCAGCAGACTAGTACAGGGGGTCGGGGATTCACCCCTCCACTTT
TRBD1 | - | TRBJ1-4 | TRBV6-4 | CASSDEDRTGGAGEKLFF | TGTGCCAGCAGTGACGAGGACCGGACAGGGGGCGCCGGTGAAAAACTGTTTTTT
- | - | TRBJ1-1 | TRBV27 | CASSYQKGVGAPEAFF | TGTGCCAGCAGTTACCAGAAAGGCGTGGGGGCTCCTGAAGCTTTCTTT
- | - | TRBJ1-2 | TRBV10-2 | CASSEGGARGYTF | TGCGCCAGCAGTGAGGGGGGGGCGCGTGGCTACACCTTC
- | - | TRBJ1-5 | TRBV27 | CAIGGTFNQPQHF | TGTGCCATCGGCGGGACCTTCAATCAGCCCCAGCATTTT
TRBD1 | - | TRBJ1-2 | TRBV7-9 | CASSQGQGSYGYTF | TGTGCCAGCAGCCAGGGACAGGGGTCCTATGGCTACACCTTC
TRBD1 | - | TRBJ1-2 | TRBV15 | CATSRRDSLYGYTF | TGTGCCACCAGCAGACGGGACAGCCTCTATGGCTACACCTTC
- | once | TRBJ1-3 | TRBV5-1 | CASSGGSSGNTIYF | TGCGCCAGCAGCGGCGGGAGCTCTGGAAACACCATATATTTT
TRBD2 | - | TRBJ2-1 | TRBV6-1 | CASSGSWTSGYNEQFF | TGTGCCAGCAGTGGGAGCTGGACTAGCGGCTACAATGAGCAGTTCTTC
- | - | TRBJ1-3 | TRBV29-1 | CSATHPGGNTIYF | TGCAGCGCCACTCACCCTGGTGGAAACACCATATATTTT
- | - | TRBJ2-2 | TRBV27 | CASSSFGAVGELFF | TGTGCCAGCAGTTCCTTTGGGGCCGTCGGGGAGCTGTTTTTT
TRBD1 | - | TRBJ1-1 | TRBV19 | CASSPDRENTEAFF | TGTGCCAGTAGTCCGGACAGGGAGAACACTGAAGCTTTCTTT
TRBD1 | - | TRBJ2-7 | TRBV2 | CASRDRTSSGEQYF | TGTGCCAGCAGGGACAGGACCTCGTCGGGCGAGCAGTACTTC
TRBD1 | - | TRBJ1-3 | TRBV6-5 | CASYIRDSPKNTIYF | TGTGCCAGTTATATCCGGGACAGCCCAAAAAACACCATATATTTT
TRBD2 | - | TRBJ2-7 | TRBV24-1 | CATSQAGGRYEQYF | TGTGCCACCAGTCAAGCGGGGGGAAGGTACGAGCAGTACTTC